The 5 T cell receptor beta chains below were found in one sample sequenced in a study of regulatory T cells in long-lasting Graves disease. Time point: newly diagnosed GD, antithyroid drugs for less than 3 months. The TCR library used RNA extracted from PBMCs. Through Arm-PCR of CDR3 regions and iRepertoire HTBI primers, TCR beta libraries were built. One entry per CDR3 protein, called by TCRdb with MiXCR from the multiplex PCR reads. Among some 330,000 distinct CDR3 sequences listed, approximately 10% were seen once. The sample was also linked to a second study, of T cells in Graves' hyperthyroidism and ophthalmopathy.

The specimen was peripheral blood mononuclear cells (PBMCs), collected at new diagnosis, from a patient treated with antithyroid drugs. These receptors were taken from a woman aged 18 to 35 with Graves disease.

This clonotype was observed a few times. V is TRBV28 and J is TRBJ1-5; D unresolved. Germline V lookup: CDR1 MDHEN, CDR2 SYDVKM. The ends were cut back, 6 bases at V and 6 bases at J, with 9 bases in the middle. This CDR3 has 12 residues. This CDR3 is CASSSAGQPQHF. The CDR3, as DNA: TGTGCCAGCAGCTCGGCCGGTCAGCCCCAGCATTTT.

This clonotype was counted at least ten times. The chain recombines TRBV27 with TRBJ2-1; D not certain. Germline V gives CDR1 MNHEY, CDR2 SMNVEV (reference sequence). The CDR3 sequence is 12 residues long. V was shortened by 5 bases and J by 6 bases, with 8 bases between the two germline ends. The CDR3 DNA sequence: TGTGCCAGCAGTCCGGTCGGCAATGAGCAGTTCTTC. The encoded protein is CASSPVGNEQFF.

At least ten counts were recorded for this clonotype. This chain connects TRBV6-9 to TRBJ2-1, with D possibly being TRBD2 (5 bases). The length of the CDR3 is 18 residues. The germline V gene has CDR1 MNHGY and CDR2 SVAAGI. The V gene lost 3 bases and the J gene lost 5 bases, with 23 bases spanning the gap. The CDR3 spells CASSYSKMRVVGDNEQFF. The CDR3 DNA follows: TGTGCCAGCAGTTACTCGAAGATGAGGGTGGTTGGGGACAATGAGCAGTTCTTC.

This clonotype has ten or more counts. The chain is built from TRBV11-2 and TRBJ2-7; TRBD2 agrees at 7 bases. Germline CDR1 SGHAT, CDR2 FQNNGV. The V and J ends lost 4 bases and 3 bases, in that order; junction bases with no gene match: 6. This CDR3 is built from 14 residues. Here the CDR3 DNA reads TGTGCCAGCAGCTCGCGGGAGTTTGGCTACGAGCAGTACTTC. It codes for CASSSREFGYEQYF.

This clonotype was observed at least ten times. The chain couples TRBV20-1 to TRBJ1-2; perhaps TRBD1 as D (6 bases). The V end was cut by 2 bases, the J end by 0 bases, with 10 bases between. This CDR3 has 14 amino acids. Germline lookup yields CDR1 DFQATT and CDR2 SNEGSKA (reference sequence). CDR3 DNA sequence: TGCAGTGCTAGAAGGACAGAGTCTAACTATGGCTACACCTTC. This encodes CSARRTESNYGYTF.